The TCR beta chain described here comes from a study of T cell responses to AZD1222 COVID-19 vaccine. Findings and limits, study-wide: Baseline seropositives among AZD1222 recipients totaled only five or six. Nearly half of spike-specific TCRs reportedly target variant regions that are unmutated in the B.1.351 and B.1.1.7 variants. Donors were mostly white British, more females; clonal diversity possibly underestimated. Recipients of two AZD1222 doses showed rising Spike-specific TCR breadth and depth.

TCRdb's table, derived via immunoSEQ multiplex PCR, lists solely in-frame clones and lacks some. The sample consists of 150,000 or so clones, roughly 90% of them appearing once. As to this clone: The antigen is unknown.

There are 14 residues in the CDR3. Trimming took 3 bases from V and 2 from J, leaving 11 bases between them. Germline V CDR1 and CDR2: SGHKS, YYEKEE (reference sequence). This sequence joins TRBV5-5 and TRBJ1-2, with D unresolved. The material sequenced was peripheral blood, taken on day 0 of AZD1222 vaccination. This TCR came from an adult in good health. CDR3 DNA sequence: TGTGCCAGCAGCTCCAACAAATACAACTATGGCTACACCTTC. Protein: CASSSNKYNYGYTF.